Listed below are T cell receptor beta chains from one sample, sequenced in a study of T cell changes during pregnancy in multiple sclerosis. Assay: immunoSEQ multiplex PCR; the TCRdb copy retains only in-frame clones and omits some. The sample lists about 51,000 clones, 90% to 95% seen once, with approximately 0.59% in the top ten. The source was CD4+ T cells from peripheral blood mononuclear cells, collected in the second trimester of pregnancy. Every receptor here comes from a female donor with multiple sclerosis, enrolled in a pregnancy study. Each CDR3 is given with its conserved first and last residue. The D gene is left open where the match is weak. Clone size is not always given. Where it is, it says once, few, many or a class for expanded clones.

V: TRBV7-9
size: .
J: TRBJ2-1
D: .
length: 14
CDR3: CASSFGMAYNEQFF
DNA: TGTGCCAGCAGCTTTGGCATGGCATACAATGAGCAGTTCTTC

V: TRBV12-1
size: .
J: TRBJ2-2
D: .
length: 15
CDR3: CASSFVTVNTGELFF
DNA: TGTGCCAGCAGCTTTGTAACAGTGAACACCGGGGAGCTGTTTTTT

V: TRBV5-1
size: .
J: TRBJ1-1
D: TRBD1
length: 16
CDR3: CASSFPTGGLNTEAFF
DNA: TGCGCCAGCAGCTTTCCTACAGGGGGCTTGAACACTGAAGCTTTCTTT

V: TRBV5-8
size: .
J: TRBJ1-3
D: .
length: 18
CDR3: CASSLKKWGRSSGNTIYF
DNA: TGTGCCAGCAGCTTGAAGAAATGGGGGCGAAGCTCTGGAAACACCATATATTTT

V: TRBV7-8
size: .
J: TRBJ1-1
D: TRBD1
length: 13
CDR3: CASRRQGNTEAFF
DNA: TGTGCCAGCAGAAGACAGGGGAACACTGAAGCTTTCTTT

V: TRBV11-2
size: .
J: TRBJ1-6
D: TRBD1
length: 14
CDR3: CASGQGARNSPLHF
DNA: TGTGCCAGCGGGCAGGGGGCGAGGAATTCACCCCTCCACTTT

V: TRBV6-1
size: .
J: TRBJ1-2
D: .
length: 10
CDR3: CASSELGYTF
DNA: TGTGCCAGCAGTGAACTTGGCTACACCTTC

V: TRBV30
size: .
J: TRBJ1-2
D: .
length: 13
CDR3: CAWSAERRGGYTF
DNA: TGTGCCTGGAGTGCCGAGAGACGGGGAGGCTACACCTTC

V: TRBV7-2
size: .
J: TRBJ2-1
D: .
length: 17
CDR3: CASSFGVRELAYNEQFF
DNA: TGTGCCAGCAGCTTTGGCGTAAGGGAGTTGGCCTACAATGAGCAGTTCTTC

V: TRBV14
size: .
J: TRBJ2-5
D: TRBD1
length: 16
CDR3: CASSELPGQGQETQYF
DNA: TGTGCCAGTAGCGAATTACCGGGACAGGGGCAAGAGACCCAGTACTTC

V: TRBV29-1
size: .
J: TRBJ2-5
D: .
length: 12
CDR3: CSVSARLETQYF
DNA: TGCAGCGTTAGTGCTAGATTGGAGACCCAGTACTTC

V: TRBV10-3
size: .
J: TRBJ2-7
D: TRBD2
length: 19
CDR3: CAIKQSGTSGPRGSYEQYF
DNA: TGTGCCATCAAACAGTCCGGGACTAGCGGGCCCCGTGGGTCCTACGAGCAGTACTTC

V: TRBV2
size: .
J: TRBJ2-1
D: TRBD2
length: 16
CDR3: CASRAGLAGGRNEQFF
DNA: TGTGCCAGCAGAGCGGGTCTAGCGGGGGGCCGTAATGAGCAGTTCTTC

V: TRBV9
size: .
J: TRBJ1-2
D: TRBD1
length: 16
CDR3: CASSVEEGGANYGYTF
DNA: TGTGCCAGCAGCGTAGAGGAAGGGGGCGCCAACTATGGCTACACCTTC

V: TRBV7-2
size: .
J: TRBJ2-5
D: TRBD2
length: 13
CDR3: CASGGGPSKTQYF
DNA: TGTGCTTCGGGCGGGGGGCCATCTAAGACCCAGTACTTC

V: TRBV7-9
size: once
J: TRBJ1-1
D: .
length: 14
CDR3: CASSWGGESTEAFF
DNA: TGTGCCAGCAGCTGGGGTGGGGAGAGCACTGAAGCTTTCTTT

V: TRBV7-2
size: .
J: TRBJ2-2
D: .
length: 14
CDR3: CASSLGGLVGELFF
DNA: TGTGCCAGCAGCTTAGGTGGACTGGTAGGGGAGCTGTTTTTT

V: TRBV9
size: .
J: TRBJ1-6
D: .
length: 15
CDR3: CASSVGTKPNSPLHF
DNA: TGTGCCAGCAGCGTAGGAACGAAGCCTAATTCACCCCTCCACTTT

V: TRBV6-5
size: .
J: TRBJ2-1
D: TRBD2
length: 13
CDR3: CASSYPGLVMQFF
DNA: TGTGCCAGCAGTTACCCGGGACTAGTCATGCAGTTCTTC

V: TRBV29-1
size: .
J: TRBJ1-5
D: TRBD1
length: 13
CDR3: CSAGGTGDQPQHF
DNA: TGCAGCGCTGGGGGCACAGGGGATCAGCCCCAGCATTTT

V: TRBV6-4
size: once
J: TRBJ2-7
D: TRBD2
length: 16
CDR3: CASSGPWRGGTYEQYF
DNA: TGTGCCAGCAGTGGCCCCTGGCGGGGGGGGACCTACGAGCAGTACTTC

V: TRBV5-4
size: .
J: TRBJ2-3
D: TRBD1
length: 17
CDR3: CASSLDPGTGVEDTQYF
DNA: TGTGCCAGCAGCTTGGACCCCGGGACAGGGGTGGAAGATACGCAGTATTTT

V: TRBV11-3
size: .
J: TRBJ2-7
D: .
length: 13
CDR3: CASSSGSNYEQYF
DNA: TGTGCCAGCAGCTCCGGGTCCAACTACGAGCAGTACTTC

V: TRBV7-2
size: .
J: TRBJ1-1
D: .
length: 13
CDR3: CASSSNSDTEAFF
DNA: TGTGCCAGCAGCTCAAACTCGGACACTGAAGCTTTCTTT

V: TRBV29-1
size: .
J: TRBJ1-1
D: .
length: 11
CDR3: CSVVGPSRAFF
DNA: TGCAGCGTTGTTGGCCCCTCCCGAGCTTTCTTT

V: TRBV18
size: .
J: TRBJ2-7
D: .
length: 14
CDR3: CASSPDTSSYEQYF
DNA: TGTGCCAGCTCACCAGACACCAGCTCCTACGAGCAGTACTTC

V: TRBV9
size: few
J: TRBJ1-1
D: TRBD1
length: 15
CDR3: CASSILATGVTEAFF
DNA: TGTGCCAGCAGCATCCTCGCGACAGGGGTAACTGAAGCTTTCTTT

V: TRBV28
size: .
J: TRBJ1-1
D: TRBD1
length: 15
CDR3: CASSPRADRGPEAFF
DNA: TGTGCCAGCAGCCCGCGAGCGGACAGGGGGCCTGAAGCTTTCTTT

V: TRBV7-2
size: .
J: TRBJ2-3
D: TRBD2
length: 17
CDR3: CASSPTGGALGTDTQYF
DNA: TGTGCCAGCAGCCCGACCGGGGGGGCGCTTGGCACAGATACGCAGTATTTT

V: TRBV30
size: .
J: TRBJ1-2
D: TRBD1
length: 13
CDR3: CAWTPGTADGYTF
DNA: TGTGCCTGGACCCCCGGGACAGCAGATGGCTACACCTTC

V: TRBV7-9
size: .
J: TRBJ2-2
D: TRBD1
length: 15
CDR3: CASSLQGGGEGELFF
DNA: TGTGCCAGCAGCTTGCAAGGGGGCGGAGAGGGGGAGCTGTTTTTT

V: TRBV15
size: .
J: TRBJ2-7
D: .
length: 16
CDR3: CATSRDTTGGLGEQYF
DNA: TGTGCCACCAGCAGAGATACGACGGGGGGCCTGGGGGAGCAGTACTTC

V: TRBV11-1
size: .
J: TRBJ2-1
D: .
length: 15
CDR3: CASTTKRGLSIEQFF
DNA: TGTGCCAGCACCACAAAAAGGGGTCTTTCTATTGAGCAGTTCTTC

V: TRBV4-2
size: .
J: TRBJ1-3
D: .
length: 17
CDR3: CASSQDPPGGKGNTIYF
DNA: TGTGCCAGCAGCCAAGACCCCCCGGGAGGGAAAGGAAACACCATATATTTT

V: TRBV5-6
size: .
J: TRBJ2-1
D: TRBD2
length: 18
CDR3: CASSLANLAGGAYNEQFF
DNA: TGTGCCAGCAGCTTGGCCAACCTAGCGGGGGGGGCCTACAATGAGCAGTTCTTC

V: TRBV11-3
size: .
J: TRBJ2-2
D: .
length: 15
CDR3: CASSSGTTNTGELFF
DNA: TGTGCCAGCAGCTCCGGGACAACGAACACCGGGGAGCTGTTTTTT

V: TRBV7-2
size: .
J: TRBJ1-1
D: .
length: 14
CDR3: CASSPRDTNTEAFF
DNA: TGTGCCAGCAGCCCCCGGGACACCAACACTGAAGCTTTCTTT

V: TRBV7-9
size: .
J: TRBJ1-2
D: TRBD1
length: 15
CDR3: CASSWGSGTGYGYTF
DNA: TGTGCCAGCAGCTGGGGTAGTGGGACAGGTTATGGCTACACCTTC

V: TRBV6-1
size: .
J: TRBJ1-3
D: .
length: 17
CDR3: CASSATARLFSGNTIYF
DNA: TGTGCCAGCAGTGCTACGGCCAGGTTGTTCTCTGGAAACACCATATATTTT

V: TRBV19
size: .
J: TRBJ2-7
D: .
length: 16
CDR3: CASSLWGGAGRTEQYF
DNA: TGTGCCAGTTCCCTATGGGGGGGGGCAGGGAGGACCGAGCAGTACTTC

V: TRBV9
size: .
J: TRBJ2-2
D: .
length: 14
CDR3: CASSVGLPTGELFF
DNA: TGTGCCAGCAGCGTAGGTCTCCCCACCGGGGAGCTGTTTTTT

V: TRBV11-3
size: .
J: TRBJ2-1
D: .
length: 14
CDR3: CASSLGYGRDEQFF
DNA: TGTGCCAGCAGCTTAGGGTATGGGAGAGATGAGCAGTTCTTC

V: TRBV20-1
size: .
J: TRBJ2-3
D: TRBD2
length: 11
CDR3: CSASGEGTQYF
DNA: TGCAGTGCTAGTGGGGAGGGTACGCAGTATTTT

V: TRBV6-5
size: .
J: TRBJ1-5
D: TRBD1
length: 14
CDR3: CASRPGTGVEPQHF
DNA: TGTGCCAGCAGACCCGGGACAGGGGTCGAGCCCCAGCATTTT

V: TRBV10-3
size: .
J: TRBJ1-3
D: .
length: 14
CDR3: CAIGETASGNTIYF
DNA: TGTGCCATCGGAGAGACTGCCTCTGGAAACACCATATATTTT